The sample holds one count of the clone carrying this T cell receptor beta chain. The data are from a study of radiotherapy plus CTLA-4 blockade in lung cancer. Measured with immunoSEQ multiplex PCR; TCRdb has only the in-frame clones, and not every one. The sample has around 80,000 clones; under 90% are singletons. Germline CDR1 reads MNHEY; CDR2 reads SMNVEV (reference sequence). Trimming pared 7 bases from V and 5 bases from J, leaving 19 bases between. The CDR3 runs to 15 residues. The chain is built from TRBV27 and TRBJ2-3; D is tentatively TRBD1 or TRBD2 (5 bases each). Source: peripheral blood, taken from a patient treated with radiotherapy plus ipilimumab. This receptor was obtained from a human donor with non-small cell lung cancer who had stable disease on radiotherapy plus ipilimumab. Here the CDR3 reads CASTSGTPAGDTQYF. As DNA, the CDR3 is TGTGCCAGCACCTCCGGGACGCCGGCGGGAGATACGCAGTATTTT.